This TCR beta chain was retrieved from a study of CD8 T cells in Susac syndrome. Whole-study findings and limits: Clonal expansion involving Susac CD8+ cells peaked in TEMRA cells and active patients.

An amount of RNA that ranged from roughly 0.45 to 1 ug was reverse transcribed with random hexamers. TCRdb ran MiXCR on the immunoSEQ multiplex PCR reads and lists one entry per CDR3 protein. The sample has some 110,000 distinct CDR3 sequences, roughly 94% seen once. The TEMRA cells underwent FACS enrichment, while the CD8+ and CD4+ T cells underwent negative isolation. Worth noting for this clonotype: Its antigen is currently unknown.

The CDR3 is 10 residues long. The germline CDR1 and CDR2 sequences are GTSNPN and SVGIG (reference sequence). V lost 2 bases and J lost 7, with 6 bases in between. The receptor was derived from a human donor with Susac syndrome. The sample was CD8+ T cells from PBMCs. The rearrangement uses TRBV30 and TRBJ2-7; D ambiguous. In DNA form, the CDR3 reads TGTGCCTGGAGTCAAGAGGAGCAGTACTTC. Translating gives CAWSQEEQYF.